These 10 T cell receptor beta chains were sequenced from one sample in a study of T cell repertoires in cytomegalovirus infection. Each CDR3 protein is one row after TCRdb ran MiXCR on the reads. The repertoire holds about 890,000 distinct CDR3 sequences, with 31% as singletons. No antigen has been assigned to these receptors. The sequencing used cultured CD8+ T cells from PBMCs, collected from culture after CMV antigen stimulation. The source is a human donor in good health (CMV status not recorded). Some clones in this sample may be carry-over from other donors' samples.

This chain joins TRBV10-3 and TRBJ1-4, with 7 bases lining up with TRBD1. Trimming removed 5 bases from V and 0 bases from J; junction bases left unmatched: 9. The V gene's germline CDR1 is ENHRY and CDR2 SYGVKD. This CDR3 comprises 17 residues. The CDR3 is CAISMGGDSATNEKLFF. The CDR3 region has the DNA TGTGCCATCAGTATGGGGGGGGACAGCGCAACTAATGAAAAACTGTTTTTT.

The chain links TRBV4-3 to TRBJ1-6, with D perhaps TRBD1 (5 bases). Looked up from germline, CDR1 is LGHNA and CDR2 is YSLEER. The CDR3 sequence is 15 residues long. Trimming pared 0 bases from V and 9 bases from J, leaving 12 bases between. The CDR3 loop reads CASSQERGRVSPLHF. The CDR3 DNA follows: TGCGCCAGCAGCCAAGAGCGGGGGAGGGTTTCACCCCTCCACTTT.

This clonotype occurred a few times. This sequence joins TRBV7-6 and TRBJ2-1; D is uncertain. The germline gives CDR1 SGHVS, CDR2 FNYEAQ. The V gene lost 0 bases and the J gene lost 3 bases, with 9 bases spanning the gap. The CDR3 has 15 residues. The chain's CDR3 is CASSLAVRVYNEQFF. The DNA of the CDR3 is TGTGCCAGCAGCTTAGCGGTAAGGGTCTACAATGAGCAGTTCTTC.

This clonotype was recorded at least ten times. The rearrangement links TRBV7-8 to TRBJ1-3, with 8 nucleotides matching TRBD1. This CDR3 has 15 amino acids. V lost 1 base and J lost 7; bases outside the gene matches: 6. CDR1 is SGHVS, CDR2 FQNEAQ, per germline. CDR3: CASSLVEDRENTIYF. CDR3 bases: TGTGCCAGCAGCTTAGTTGAGGACAGGGAGAACACCATATATTTT.

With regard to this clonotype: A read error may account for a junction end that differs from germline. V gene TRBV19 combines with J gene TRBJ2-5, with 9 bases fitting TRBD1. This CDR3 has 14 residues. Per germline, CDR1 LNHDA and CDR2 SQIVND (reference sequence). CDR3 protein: CANSKGQGMETQYF. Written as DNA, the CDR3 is TGTGCCAATAGTAAGGGACAGGGTATGGAGACCCAGTACTTC.

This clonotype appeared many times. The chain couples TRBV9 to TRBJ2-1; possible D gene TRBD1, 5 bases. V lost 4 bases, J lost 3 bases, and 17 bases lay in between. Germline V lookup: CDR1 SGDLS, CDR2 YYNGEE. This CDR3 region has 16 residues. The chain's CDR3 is CASSRSSGFFYNEQFF. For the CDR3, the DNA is TGTGCCAGCAGCCGTAGTTCAGGGTTCTTCTACAATGAGCAGTTCTTC.

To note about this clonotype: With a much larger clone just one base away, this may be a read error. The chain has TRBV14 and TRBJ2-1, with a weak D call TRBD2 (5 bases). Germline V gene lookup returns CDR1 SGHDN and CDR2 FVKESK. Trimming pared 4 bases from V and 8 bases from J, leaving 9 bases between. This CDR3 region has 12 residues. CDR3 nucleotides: TGTGCCAGCAGCCCCGGGGTCCATGAGCAGTTCTTC. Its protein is CASSPGVHEQFF.

The CDR3 DNA reads as TGTGCCAGCAGTTTTGTGACAGGGGGCTGGAATGAGCAGTTCTTC. It codes for CASSFVTGGWNEQFF. The rearrangement uses TRBV27 and TRBJ2-1; 10 bases match TRBD1. Germline CDR1 reads MNHEY; CDR2 reads SMNVEV (reference sequence). The CDR3 runs 15 residues. Trimming cost V 3 bases and J 7 bases; bases outside gene matches: 6.

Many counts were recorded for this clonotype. CDR3 protein: CASTPDESSYNEQFF. The CDR3 DNA is TGTGCCAGCACCCCGGACGAGAGCTCCTACAATGAGCAGTTCTTC. V gene TRBV7-9 combines with J gene TRBJ2-1; D remains unclear. With 7 bases removed from V and 0 bases from J, the gap between germline ends came to 13 bases. CDR1 is SEHNR and CDR2 is FQNEAQ in the germline V gene (reference sequence). The CDR3 consists of 15 residues.

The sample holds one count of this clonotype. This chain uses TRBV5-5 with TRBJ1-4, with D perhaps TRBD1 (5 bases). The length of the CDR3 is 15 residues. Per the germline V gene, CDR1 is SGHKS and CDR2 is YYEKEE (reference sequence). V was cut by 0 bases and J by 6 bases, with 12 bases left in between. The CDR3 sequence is CASSLGDGSYEKLFF. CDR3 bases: TGTGCCAGCAGCTTGGGGGACGGGAGTTATGAAAAACTGTTTTTT.